This T cell receptor (beta chain) was sequenced during a study of T cells in women clearing cervical HPV infection. TCRdb's copy holds only in-frame clones and misses some; the assay was immunoSEQ multiplex PCR. The listing records 20,000 to 25,000 clones. Details on this clone: The CDR3 end is not reached by the read, which stops 3 residues before it; the germline J gene fills it in.

From germline, CDR1 is SGHVS and CDR2 FNYEAQ. The CDR3 consists of 15 residues. The chain employs TRBV7-6 and TRBJ2-3; TRBD1 aligns across 8 bases. This receptor was identified in a woman between 18 and 70 years old with a cervical HPV16 infection that either progressed to CIN3+ or cleared (not recorded which). The specimen was blood buffy coat. Here the CDR3 reads CASSPRQGTNQPQYF. Incomplete CDR3 DNA: TGTGCCAGCAGTCCAAGACAGGGGACGAATCAGCCG.